Reported below is one T cell receptor beta chain. This CDR3 is 14 amino acids long. The V and J ends lost 2 bases and 3 bases respectively, with 11 bases between them. The germline V gene encodes CDR1 SGHRS and CDR2 YFSETQ. One entry per CDR3 protein results from TCRdb running MiXCR on the RT-PCR reads. The table records about 680,000 distinct CDR3 sequences, over 12% of them present only once. The genes are TRBV5-1 and TRBJ1-2; possible D gene TRBD1, 6 bases. The receptor was isolated from a female donor in good health, serving as a healthy control. Source material: memory CD4+ T cells from blood. CDR3 DNA: TGCGCCAGCAGCTTACACAGGGTGGACTATGGCTACACCTTC. Amino acid sequence: CASSLHRVDYGYTF.